The sample holds a few counts of the clone carrying this T cell receptor beta chain. What it binds is unknown. The ends lost 2 bases at V and 5 bases at J; junction bases unmatched: 5. Germline lookup yields CDR1 GTSNPN and CDR2 SVGIG (reference sequence). This CDR3 region has 15 residues. The data are from a study of cytomegalovirus exposure and HLA in healthy donors. The protocol was immunoSEQ multiplex PCR, while the TCRdb copy is restricted to in-frame clones and leaves out a portion. The data contain a few hundred thousand clones, approximately 80% of them singletons. Separate from the approximately 720-subject first cohort was the approximately 120-subject validation cohort, to which the donors belonged. Findings of the study overall: Three chains linked to CMV were shown in vitro to be specific for CMV antigens. The listing of 150 to 200 TCR beta chains classed them as cytomegalovirus-associated. According to a later analysis, TCR clusters from the first cohort tended to co-occur in the 120 or so validation repertoires.

The rearrangement links TRBV30 to TRBJ2-2; TRBD1 matches 10 bases. This receptor was identified in a woman between 25 and 40 years old in good health and CMV-seropositive. The sample was PBMCs. This CDR3 is CAWSRQGAETGELFF. The CDR3 nucleotides read TGTGCCTGGAGTAGACAGGGGGCGGAAACCGGGGAGCTGTTTTTT.